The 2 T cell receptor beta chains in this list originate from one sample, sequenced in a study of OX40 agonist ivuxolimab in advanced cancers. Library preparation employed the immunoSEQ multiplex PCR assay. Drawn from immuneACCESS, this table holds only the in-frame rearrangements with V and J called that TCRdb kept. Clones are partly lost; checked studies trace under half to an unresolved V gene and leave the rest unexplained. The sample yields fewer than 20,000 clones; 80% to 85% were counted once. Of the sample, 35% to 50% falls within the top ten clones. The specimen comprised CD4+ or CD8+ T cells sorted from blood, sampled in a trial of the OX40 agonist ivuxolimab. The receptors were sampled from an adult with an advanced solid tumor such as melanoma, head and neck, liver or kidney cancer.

The CDR3 region has the DNA TGTGCCAGTAGTATCCGGGGGAACCCCTACGAGCAGTACTTC. Translating gives CASSIRGNPYEQYF. The chain has TRBV19 and TRBJ2-7; TRBD2 is a possible D gene (6 bases). Germline loops: CDR1 LNHDA, CDR2 SQIVND (reference sequence). The CDR3 contains 14 residues. Trimming took 3 bases from V and 2 from J, leaving 11 bases between them.

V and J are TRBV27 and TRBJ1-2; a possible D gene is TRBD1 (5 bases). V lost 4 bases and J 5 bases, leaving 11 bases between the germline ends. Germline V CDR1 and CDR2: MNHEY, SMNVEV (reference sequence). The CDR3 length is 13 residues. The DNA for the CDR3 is TGTGCCAGCAGTTCCACAGGTTCTTATGGCTACACCTTC. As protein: CASSSTGSYGYTF.